These 24 T cell receptor beta chains share one sample of origin, sequenced in a study of response to subunit inactivated influenza vaccine. TCRdb recomputed calls from the RT-PCR reads with MiXCR, one row per CDR3 protein. The table has 550,000 to 800,000 distinct CDR3 sequences, 15% to 19% seen once; the top ten hold around a tenth. The sequenced sample was PBMCs from blood, obtained 11 to 12 days after vaccination. The source of these receptors is a man over 45 who received an inactivated influenza vaccine.

The chain carries TRBV15 and TRBJ2-1; 10 bases align to TRBD1. The CDR3 runs 15 residues. V was clipped by 9 bases and J by 4 bases; unmatched bases: 9. Germline CDR1 LNHNV, CDR2 YYDKDF (reference sequence). The CDR3 coding sequence is TGTGCCACGACAGTGGGACAGGGGCGTTACAATGAGCAGTTCTTC. Translated, it gives CATTVGQGRYNEQFF. The entire variable domain, with the rest obtained from reference TRBV15 and TRBJ2-1, is as follows: DAMVIQNPRYQVTQFGKPVTLSCSQTLNHNVMYWYQQKSSQAPKLLFHYYDKDFNNEADTPDNFQSRRPNTSFCFLDIRSPGLGDTAMYLCATTVGQGRYNEQFFGPGTRLTVL.

J is TRBJ2-7 and V is TRBV7-2, with D perhaps being TRBD1 or TRBD2 (6 bases each). Germline loops: CDR1 SGHTA, CDR2 FQGNSA. The ends were cut back, 2 bases at V and 4 bases at J, with 12 bases in the middle. The CDR3 has 14 residues. The CDR3 DNA is TGTGCCAGCAGCTTATATCAGGGGAGGTACGAGCAGTACTTC. This gives the protein CASSLYQGRYEQYF.

The rearrangement links TRBV5-1 to TRBJ2-3, with TRBD2 identical over 8 bases. The V gene end was trimmed by 4 bases and the J gene end by 4 bases; junction bases not matched to a gene: 5. The CDR3 covers 14 residues. Per germline, CDR1 SGHRS and CDR2 YFSETQ. The CDR3 loop reads CASSRTSSADTQYF. As DNA, the CDR3 is TGCGCCAGCAGCCGGACTAGCAGTGCAGATACGCAGTATTTT.

This clonotype was detected only a few times. The chain couples TRBV6-5 to TRBJ2-3; D may be TRBD2 (6 bases). Trimming cost V 2 bases and J 4 bases, with 13 bases left between them. Germline V gene lookup returns CDR1 MNHEY and CDR2 SVGAGI. The CDR3 consists of 15 residues. In DNA, the CDR3 is TGTGCCAGCAGTTACCTGGGGGGTGGGGCAGATACGCAGTATTTT. This gives the protein CASSYLGGGADTQYF.

The chain has TRBV12-3 or TRBV12-4 and TRBJ2-4; no reliable D call. This CDR3 comprises 17 residues. V dropped 3 bases and J dropped 5 bases, with 20 bases sitting between them. CDR3 DNA sequence: TGTGCCAGCAGTTTTCGTCAGGTGCGCGGCGCCCAAAACATTCAGTACTTC. It yields the protein CASSFRQVRGAQNIQYF.

This clonotype has just a few counts. The V and J genes are TRBV6-5 and TRBJ2-2; D gene uncertain. CDR3 length: 16 residues. Trimming cost V 2 bases and J 0 bases, with 10 bases left between them. Germline V gene sequence: CDR1 MNHEY, CDR2 SVGAGI. As DNA, the CDR3 is TGTGCCAGCAGTTACCCGAGCAGAGCGAACACCGGGGAGCTGTTTTTT. Translation: CASSYPSRANTGELFF.

This clonotype appeared many times. The V call is TRBV28, the J call TRBJ2-7; D is uncertain. Germline-derived CDR1 and CDR2 are MDHEN and SYDVKM. The length of the CDR3 is 12 residues. V was cut by 6 bases and J by 2 bases, with 8 bases left in between. CDR3 region: CASRDLTYEQYF. Here the CDR3 DNA reads TGTGCCAGCAGAGACCTGACCTACGAGCAGTACTTC.

The chain recombines TRBV6-2 or TRBV6-3 with TRBJ1-5, with D possibly matching TRBD1 (6 bases). Germline V gene lookup returns CDR1 MNHEY and CDR2 SVGEGT. The V end was cut by 2 bases, the J end by 6 bases, with 17 bases between. This CDR3 has 16 amino acids. The CDR3 region is CASSYPKGGLSQPQHF. CDR3 coding DNA: TGTGCCAGCAGTTACCCCAAAGGGGGGCTTTCTCAGCCCCAGCATTTT.

This clonotype was seen more than once but under ten times. V is TRBV21-1 and J is TRBJ1-1; the table's D gene call, TRBD1, was not cross checked with the DNA. TRBV21-1 counts as a pseudogene. This CDR3 has 15 residues. CDR3 sequence: CASSHVRDGNTEAFF. As DNA, the CDR3 is TGTGCCAGCAGTCATGTACGGGACGGGAACACTGAAGCTTTCTTT.

CDR3 DNA: TGTGCCAGCAGCATTGGACAGGGTCGGACAGATACGCAGTATTTT. Its translation: CASSIGQGRTDTQYF. The chain combines TRBV27 with TRBJ2-3; 8 bases line up with TRBD1. Germline V gives CDR1 MNHEY, CDR2 SMNVEV (reference sequence). The CDR3 length is 15 residues. V was clipped by 6 bases and J by 3 bases; unmatched bases: 8.

This clonotype was counted only a few times. The genes are TRBV4-3 and TRBJ2-1, with 10 positions matching TRBD1. The V gene end was trimmed by 7 bases and the J gene end by 4 bases; junction bases not matched to a gene: 7. This CDR3 comprises 15 residues. Germline V gives CDR1 LGHNA, CDR2 YSLEER. CDR3 loop: CASTRGTGAYNEQFF. CDR3 DNA: TGCGCCAGCACTCGTGGGACAGGGGCATACAATGAGCAGTTCTTC.

V is TRBV12-3 or TRBV12-4 and J is TRBJ2-3, with 9 bases lining up with TRBD1. V shed 6 bases and J 2 bases; nucleotides not matched to a gene: 3. The CDR3 has 14 amino acids. CDR3 in DNA: TGTGCCAGCAGCAGGACAGGGGACACAGATACGCAGTATTTT. Residues: CASSRTGDTDTQYF.

V is TRBV24-1 and J is TRBJ2-1; D gene unclear. Germline values: CDR1 KGHDR, CDR2 SFDVKD. There are 16 residues in the CDR3. Trimming stripped 1 base from V and 0 bases from J, with 9 bases between. As DNA, the CDR3 is TGTGCCACCAGTGATTTTGGCTCGAGCTCCTACAATGAGCAGTTCTTC. The encoded protein is CATSDFGSSSYNEQFF.

The table lists this clonotype with a few counts. The gene calls are TRBV7-2 and TRBJ2-7; the match to TRBD1 covers 11 bases. Losses at the gene ends were 2 bases for V and 3 bases for J; bases not matched to a gene: 3. The CDR3 has 15 amino acids. Germline assignment: CDR1 SGHTA and CDR2 FQGNSA. The CDR3 here is CASSLTGQGGYEQYF. In DNA form, the CDR3 reads TGTGCCAGCAGCTTAACGGGACAGGGGGGCTACGAGCAGTACTTC.

V and J are TRBV9 and TRBJ2-5; no definite D call. Germline values: CDR1 SGDLS, CDR2 YYNGEE. Trimming took off 0 bases at V and 3 bases at J, with 9 bases between the two ends. The CDR3 extends over 14 amino acids. Written as DNA, the CDR3 is TGTGCCAGCAGCGTAGGAAGGAGCGAAGAGACCCAGTACTTC. Translated, it gives CASSVGRSEETQYF.

The chain uses TRBV3-1 and TRBJ2-5, with a weak D call TRBD1 (6 bases). The germline gives CDR1 LGHDT, CDR2 YNNKEL (reference sequence). Trimming left V 5 bases short and J 4 bases short, with 14 bases between. This CDR3 spans 14 amino acids. The CDR3 nucleotides read TGTGCCAGCAGCACTCCAGGGGCAGGAGAGACCCAGTACTTC. It codes for CASSTPGAGETQYF.

This clonotype was counted many times. This chain joins TRBV5-1 and TRBJ2-5; TRBD2 is a possible D gene (5 bases). CDR1 is SGHRS and CDR2 is YFSETQ in the germline V gene. CDR3 size: 14 residues. V was pared by 0 bases and J by 5 bases, with 11 bases between. CDR3 sequence: CASSLEGPGETQYF. CDR3 coding DNA: TGCGCCAGCAGCTTGGAAGGGCCGGGGGAGACCCAGTACTTC.

The rearrangement uses TRBV7-2 and TRBJ2-7; D possibly corresponds to TRBD1 (5 bases). Trimming cost V 0 bases and J 1 base, with 13 bases left between them. Germline V gene data show CDR1 as SGHTA and CDR2 as FQGNSA. This CDR3 spans 16 amino acids. This CDR3 is CASSLATAQTSYEQYF. CDR3 DNA: TGTGCCAGCAGCTTAGCGACAGCTCAGACTTCCTACGAGCAGTACTTC.

The chain couples TRBV3-1 to TRBJ1-4; 7 nucleotides align to TRBD1. V lost 1 base, J lost 4 bases, and 3 bases stayed unmatched. This CDR3 has 15 residues. In germline, CDR1 is LGHDT, CDR2 YNNKEL (reference sequence). The CDR3 is CASSQGGQHNEKLFF. In DNA form, the CDR3 reads TGTGCCAGCAGCCAAGGGGGACAGCATAATGAAAAACTGTTTTTT.

This chain joins TRBV20-1 and TRBJ2-3; 9 bases agree with TRBD1. After removal of 0 bases from V and 1 base from J, the junction contained 8 bases not matched to a gene. Germline CDR1 reads DFQATT; CDR2 reads SNEGSKA (reference sequence). The CDR3 covers 17 residues. The CDR3 reads CSARDPTGGWGTDTQYF. CDR3 nucleotide sequence: TGCAGTGCTAGAGATCCAACAGGGGGCTGGGGCACAGATACGCAGTATTTT.

This clonotype turned up a few times. V gene TRBV29-1 combines with J gene TRBJ2-5; no reliable D call. This CDR3 spans 13 amino acids. From germline, CDR1 is SQVTM and CDR2 ANQGSEA. The ends were cut back, 7 bases at V and 1 base at J, with 13 bases in the middle. CDR3 region: CSAYGRTQETQYF. The DNA for the CDR3 is TGCAGCGCCTACGGTCGGACCCAAGAGACCCAGTACTTC.

In this sample, this clonotype turned up a few times. This CDR3 is CASSGVDPGTGNTIYF. CDR3 sequence (DNA): TGTGCCAGCAGTGGAGTTGACCCAGGCACTGGAAACACCATATATTTT. The chain combines TRBV6-1 with TRBJ1-3; D is uncertain. The germline V gene encodes CDR1 MNHNS and CDR2 SASEGT. V shed 4 bases and J shed 2 bases, with 15 bases lying between them. This CDR3 contains 16 residues.

This clonotype was picked up a small number of times. CDR3 in amino acids: CSGGPSLNSPLHF. The DNA of the CDR3 is TGCAGCGGGGGGCCCTCCCTTAATTCACCCCTCCACTTT. V is TRBV20-1 and J is TRBJ1-6, with a possible D match to TRBD1 (6 bases). Germline lookup yields CDR1 DFQATT and CDR2 SNEGSKA (reference sequence). This CDR3 has 13 residues.

This clonotype has ten or more counts. The rearrangement joins TRBV12-3 or TRBV12-4 to TRBJ2-2, with 8 bases aligning to TRBD1. The CDR3 length is 15 residues. J gave up 4 bases and V 4 bases, and 5 bases lay outside the gene matches. This chain's CDR3 is CASSSQGARTGELFF. The CDR3 DNA reads TGTGCCAGCAGTTCCCAGGGGGCGCGCACCGGGGAGCTGTTTTTT.